This is a list of T cell receptor beta chains from one sample in a study of cytomegalovirus exposure and HLA in healthy donors. Some clones are missing from TCRdb's copy, which holds only in-frame ones; the method was immunoSEQ multiplex PCR. The table lists over 100,000 clones, 60% to 85% of them singletons, with about 1.8% in the top ten. The sample taken for sequencing was PBMCs. The receptors here all came from a female donor in good health and CMV-seropositive. Each CDR3 is given with its conserved first and last residue. The D gene is left open where the match is weak. Size values are once, few and many counts, or a class for expanded clones, and some rows have none.

clone_size	v_call	d_call	j_call	cdr3_nt	cdr3_aa
.	TRBV5-1	.	TRBJ1-2	TGCGCCAGCAGCGCTGGGGACTCCCTCCCGGGAGGCTACACCTTC	CASSAGDSLPGGYTF
once	TRBV5-1	TRBD2	TRBJ2-3	TGCGCCAGCAGCTTGGGGAGCGGGGTTTCTACGCAGTATTTT	CASSLGSGVSTQYF
.	TRBV29-1	.	TRBJ1-1	TGCAGCGCAAGACAGGTCCTTTTAGAAGCTTTCTTT	CSARQVLLEAFF
.	TRBV5-1	TRBD2	TRBJ2-5	TGCGCCAGCAGCTCCCTAGCGGGAGTGGGGAAGACCCAGTACTTC	CASSSLAGVGKTQYF
.	TRBV27	TRBD1	TRBJ2-7	TGTGCCAGCAGTTTGGACAGGAGCTCCTACGAGCAGTACTTC	CASSLDRSSYEQYF
.	TRBV2	.	TRBJ1-1	TGTGCCAGCCAGATATTGGGCAGGGCGGCTGAAGCTTTCTTT	CASQILGRAAEAFF
.	TRBV7-3	TRBD2	TRBJ2-5	TGTGCCAGCAGCTTAACTAGCGGGAGTGGAGGCCAAGAGACCCAGTACTTC	CASSLTSGSGGQETQYF
few	TRBV30	TRBD1	TRBJ2-3	TGTGCCTGGAGTTCGCCCCGGACAGGAACTAGCACAGATACGCAGTATTTT	CAWSSPRTGTSTDTQYF
once	TRBV5-1	.	TRBJ1-4	TGCGCCAGCAGCTTGGCCCTACAGGGATCAGAGGAAAAACTGTTTTTT	CASSLALQGSEEKLFF
.	TRBV28	.	TRBJ2-5	TGTGCCAGCAGCCTATCCCGTACCCAGTACTTC	CASSLSRTQYF
.	TRBV6-1	.	TRBJ2-7	TGTGCCAGCAGCACAGTAAGCTCCTACGAGCAGTACTTC	CASSTVSSYEQYF
.	TRBV5-1	.	TRBJ1-1	TGCGCCAGCAGCCAAGCAGGGGCTGCTGAAGCTTTCTTT	CASSQAGAAEAFF
.	TRBV6-1	TRBD2	TRBJ2-7	TGTGCCAGCAGTGAATGGGTAGCGGGGGTCGAGCAGTACTTC	CASSEWVAGVEQYF
.	TRBV5-4	.	TRBJ2-5	TGTGCCAGCAGCATACCGCAGACAGACACCCAGTACTTC	CASSIPQTDTQYF
.	TRBV19	TRBD1	TRBJ1-3	TGTGCCAGTGGCCCGGGACAGAGCTCTGGAAACACCATATATTTT	CASGPGQSSGNTIYF
.	TRBV4-2	.	TRBJ2-1	TGTGCCAGCAGGACAGCGGGTCCCATGGATGAGCAGTTCTTC	CASRTAGPMDEQFF
.	TRBV4-1	TRBD2	TRBJ2-1	TGCGCCAGCAGCCAAGCCCGACTAGCGGGTACTGACAATGAGCAGTTCTTC	CASSQARLAGTDNEQFF
.	TRBV19	TRBD1	TRBJ1-4	TGTGCCAGCCGAGGACAGGGGGCAACTAATGAAAAACTGTTTTTT	CASRGQGATNEKLFF
.	TRBV7-7	TRBD2	TRBJ2-2	TGTGCCAGCAGCGAGACTAGCGGTTACACCGGGGAGCTGTTTTTT	CASSETSGYTGELFF
.	TRBV19	TRBD1	TRBJ1-2	TGTGCCAGTAGAGACGAGGGGGCTGGGAACTATGGCTACACCTTC	CASRDEGAGNYGYTF
.	TRBV2	.	TRBJ2-4	TGTGCCAGCAGAGAAGAACAGCTGATTTTAACCAAAAACATTCAGTACTTC	CASREEQLILTKNIQYF
few	TRBV6-1	TRBD1	TRBJ1-3	TGTGCCAGCAGTAACAGGGGATCCGGAAACACCATATATTTT	CASSNRGSGNTIYF
.	TRBV6-1	TRBD1	TRBJ1-2	TGTGCCAGCAGTGAAGCTACAGGGGGCGGTGGCTACACCTTC	CASSEATGGGGYTF
few	TRBV7-9	.	TRBJ1-1	TGTGCCAGCAGCCTCTCAAGGTCGGGAGGCGAAGCTTTCTTT	CASSLSRSGGEAFF
.	TRBV7-2	.	TRBJ1-1	TGTGCCAGCACTTACAGGACCTTGAACACTGAAGCTTTCTTT	CASTYRTLNTEAFF
.	TRBV7-6	.	TRBJ2-7	TGTGCCAGCAGCCCCGACAGAGGAGAGTCCTACGAGCAGTACTTC	CASSPDRGESYEQYF
.	TRBV9	TRBD1	TRBJ2-7	TGTGCCAGCAGCCCGCTGACAGGGATGACCTACGAGCAGTACTTC	CASSPLTGMTYEQYF
.	TRBV18	.	TRBJ1-1	TGTGCCAGCTCACCAGTTCGGGGGTCGGTCACTGAAGCTTTCTTT	CASSPVRGSVTEAFF
.	TRBV30	.	TRBJ1-2	TGTGTCTGGAGTTCAGCGATGCAGGGTGGCTACACCTTC	CVWSSAMQGGYTF
once	TRBV4-1	.	TRBJ1-5	TGCGCCAGCAGCCAAGTTCTCGGGATTCAGCCCCAGCATTTT	CASSQVLGIQPQHF